These 17 T cell receptor beta chains came from one sample sequenced in a study of shared clonotypes between healthy human individuals. Libraries were prepared by immunoSEQ multiplex PCR; TCRdb keeps only in-frame clonotypes and omits some of them. The table lists 490,000 or so clones, roughly four fifths of them singletons. The sample comprised PBMCs. These receptor sequences come from a middle-aged woman in good health. Some clones in this sample may be carry-over from other donors' samples.

Notes on this clone: A much larger clone lies one base from this, so it may be a read error. The chain is built from TRBV19 and TRBJ1-1; unclear D gene. Trimming stripped 4 bases from V and 6 bases from J, with 12 bases between. This CDR3 comprises 13 residues. CDR1 LNHDA and CDR2 SQIVND come from the germline V gene (reference sequence). CDR3 in DNA: TGTGCCAGTAGTAGCAAGGCACGCGCTGAAGCTTTCTTT. Protein sequence: CASSSKARAEAFF. Full variable domain (missing parts from reference TRBV19 and TRBJ1-1): DGGITQSPKYLFRKEGQNVTLSCEQNLNHDAMYWYRQDPGQGLRLIYYSQIVNDFQKGDIAEGYSVSREKKESFPLTVTSAQKNPTAFYLCASSSKARAEAFFGQGTRLTVV.

The rearrangement uses TRBV6-6 and TRBJ1-4; TRBD1 might be the D (6 bases). CDR3 length equals 15 residues. Germline V gene data show CDR1 as MNHNY and CDR2 as SVGAGI (reference sequence). V lost 4 bases and J lost 6, with 15 bases in between. This chain's CDR3 is CASSSVGQSDEKLFF. As DNA, the CDR3 is TGTGCCAGCAGTTCCGTCGGACAGTCCGATGAAAAACTGTTTTTT.

V gene TRBV7-2 combines with J gene TRBJ1-5; D possibly corresponds to TRBD1 (5 bases). Trimming removed 1 base at V and 7 bases at J, with 20 bases between. Germline V lookup: CDR1 SGHTA, CDR2 FQGNSA. The CDR3 has 17 amino acids. CDR3 residues: CASSLGAPQAAKQPQHF. CDR3 sequence (DNA): TGTGCCAGCAGCTTAGGAGCCCCACAGGCGGCCAAGCAGCCCCAGCATTTT.

In this sample, this clone turned up a few times. In DNA, the CDR3 is TGCGCCAGCAGCTGGGATAGCGGGAGGGCCTCCGAGCAGTACTTC. This encodes CASSWDSGRASEQYF. This chain connects TRBV5-1 to TRBJ2-7; 11 nucleotides agree with TRBD2. The V gene end was trimmed by 3 bases and the J gene end by 6 bases; junction bases not matched to a gene: 8. CDR1 SGHRS and CDR2 YFSETQ come from the germline V gene. The CDR3 has 15 residues.

The rearrangement links TRBV28 to TRBJ1-3; 7 bases map to TRBD1. Germline loops: CDR1 MDHEN, CDR2 SYDVKM. The CDR3 totals 15 residues. Unmatched junction bases numbered 5, after V lost 6 bases and J lost 0 bases. CDR3 loop: CASSPGQLSGNTIYF. In DNA, the CDR3 is TGTGCCAGCAGCCCGGGACAGCTCTCTGGAAACACCATATATTTT.

The chain employs TRBV5-5 and TRBJ2-2, with unresolved D. The CDR3 extends over 13 amino acids. The germline gives CDR1 SGHKS, CDR2 YYEKEE (reference sequence). Trimming removed 0 bases at V and 6 bases at J, with 6 bases between. The CDR3 loop is CASSLAAPGELFF. CDR3 sequence (DNA): TGTGCCAGCAGCTTGGCTGCCCCCGGGGAGCTGTTTTTT.

A note on this clone: In the same sample, other DNA sequences code for this CDR3. V usage is TRBV2 and J usage is TRBJ2-6; no firm D call. The V gene lost 5 bases and the J gene lost 1 base, with 6 bases spanning the gap. CDR1 and CDR2 from the germline V gene are SNHLY and FYNNEI. CDR3 length: 14 residues. The DNA of the CDR3 is TGTGCCAGCAGTCGAGAATCTGGGGCCAACGTCCTGACTTTC. This codes for CASSRESGANVLTF.

Comment on this clone: Other DNA sequences within the sample encode an identical CDR3. This sequence joins TRBV5-1 and TRBJ2-2; no definite D call. The CDR3 is made up of 12 amino acids. V was pared by 4 bases and J by 6 bases, with 7 bases between. The germline V gene has CDR1 SGHRS and CDR2 YFSETQ. The chain's CDR3 is CASSLTAGELFF. The DNA of the CDR3 is TGCGCCAGCAGCCTGACTGCCGGGGAGCTGTTTTTT.

The chain is built from TRBV4-1 and TRBJ1-5; D ambiguous. This CDR3 is built from 18 residues. Germline assignment: CDR1 MGHRA and CDR2 YSYEKL. Trimming took off 1 base at V and 0 bases at J, with 16 bases between the two ends. In nucleotides, the CDR3 is TGCGCCAGCAGCCAAGCGTTGCAGGCAGACTATAGCAATCAGCCCCAGCATTTT. Its translation: CASSQALQADYSNQPQHF.

This clone has more than one count but fewer than ten. The chain joins TRBV30 to TRBJ2-3; 7 bases align to TRBD2. The CDR3 length is 15 residues. V was pared by 3 bases and J by 4 bases, with 10 bases of the junction left unmatched. CDR1 and CDR2 from the germline V gene are GTSNPN and SVGIG (reference sequence). CDR3: CAWSRGGFSADTQYF. The CDR3 nucleotides are TGTGCCTGGAGCCGCGGGGGTTTTTCCGCAGATACGCAGTATTTT.

The chain combines TRBV2 with TRBJ2-2; no reliable D call. The V gene's germline CDR1 is SNHLY and CDR2 FYNNEI. The V gene lost 6 bases and the J gene lost 4 bases, with 12 bases spanning the gap. The CDR3 has 14 residues. The CDR3 reads CASRQRIITGELFF. The CDR3, as DNA: TGTGCCAGCAGACAGAGGATTATCACCGGGGAGCTGTTTTTT.

The chain combines TRBV5-6 with TRBJ2-7, with unresolved D. The germline V gene encodes CDR1 SGHDT and CDR2 YYEEEE. V lost 1 base, J lost 9 bases, and 20 bases lay in between. The CDR3 loop spans 15 amino acids. The CDR3 protein is CASSLRGSSSTRQYF. The CDR3 DNA reads as TGTGCCAGCAGCTTGAGAGGCAGTTCCTCTACGAGGCAGTACTTC.

The chain couples TRBV19 to TRBJ2-5; 8 positions match TRBD1. CDR1 and CDR2 (germline): LNHDA, SQIVND (reference sequence). The CDR3 has 15 amino acids. V shed 4 bases and J 4 bases; nucleotides not matched to a gene: 8. The DNA of the CDR3 is TGTGCCAGTAGTACCGCGACAGGGGTTGGAGAGACCCAGTACTTC. Translated, it gives CASSTATGVGETQYF.

In this sample, this clone turned up many times. CDR3 residues: CASSLANDGKTQYF. The CDR3 DNA follows: TGTGCCAGCAGCTTAGCTAATGACGGAAAGACCCAGTACTTC. This rearrangement joins TRBV7-7 to TRBJ2-5, with D unresolved. Germline V lookup: CDR1 SSHAT, CDR2 FNYEAQ (reference sequence). Trimming shortened V by 0 bases and J by 6 bases, and 11 bases separated the two germline ends. The CDR3 spans 14 residues.

This clone was detected many times. The J gene is TRBJ1-4, the V gene TRBV25-1, with D possibly TRBD1 on 6 matching bases. Trimming removed 1 base at V and 6 bases at J, with 12 bases between. Germline V CDR1 and CDR2: MGHDK, SYGVNS. This CDR3 contains 15 residues. The CDR3 loop is CASSESVGGDEKLFF. DNA of the CDR3: TGTGCCAGCAGTGAATCTGTAGGGGGTGATGAAAAACTGTTTTTT.

This chain connects TRBV21-1 to TRBJ2-7; TRBD1, the D gene given by the table, was not confirmed from the DNA. TRBV21-1 is an annotated pseudogene. The CDR3 has 16 amino acids. The CDR3 nucleotides read TGTGCCAGCAGCCGTCCAGGGGTCAGAGTTGCCTACGAGCAGTACTTC. This sequence encodes CASSRPGVRVAYEQYF.

This clone was detected only once. The chain is built from TRBV23-1 and TRBJ1-3; D call uncertain. TRBV23-1 is noted as an ORF with a role that remains uncertain. The CDR3 is 19 residues long. Trimming took off 3 bases at V and 0 bases at J, with 21 bases between the two ends. CDR3 residues: CASSHAPKSERGSGNTIYF. DNA for the CDR3: TGCGCCAGCAGTCACGCCCCCAAGTCGGAGAGAGGCTCTGGAAACACCATATATTTT.